The rows below give T cell receptor beta chains drawn from one sample of a study of regulatory T cells in long-lasting Graves disease. TCRdb reprocessed the multiplex PCR reads with MiXCR, giving one entry per CDR3 protein. The profile covers 360,000 or so distinct CDR3 sequences, with 15% to 20% appearing a single time and around 21% taken by the ten largest. The same data also contributed to another study, on T cells in Graves' hyperthyroidism and ophthalmopathy.

The sequenced sample was peripheral blood mononuclear cells (PBMCs), obtained at new diagnosis, from a patient treated with antithyroid drugs. Source of these receptors: a woman under 30 with Graves disease. The CDR3 runs from the conserved cysteine through the conserved F or W. Each record gives: CDR3 protein, clone size, D gene, J gene, V gene. A D gene is named only where the DNA matches it firmly. Clone size is shown for a subset of rows, as once, few, many or a class of expanded clone.

cdr3_aa: CASSEHLVPYEQYF; clone_size: .; d_call: .; j_call: TRBJ2-7; v_call: TRBV6-1
cdr3_aa: CSVEDGVQGSNEQYF; clone_size: few; d_call: TRBD1; j_call: TRBJ2-7; v_call: TRBV29-1
cdr3_aa: CASSHLSGDFSGNTIYF; clone_size: few; d_call: .; j_call: TRBJ1-3; v_call: TRBV12-3/TRBV12-4
cdr3_aa: CASSSKHGTGHELSTDTQYF; clone_size: many; d_call: TRBD1; j_call: TRBJ2-3; v_call: TRBV28
cdr3_aa: CSARDRAAFYEQYF; clone_size: many; d_call: .; j_call: TRBJ2-7; v_call: TRBV20-1
cdr3_aa: CSAIDRSSYNEQFF; clone_size: few; d_call: .; j_call: TRBJ2-1; v_call: TRBV29-1
cdr3_aa: CSVDGPSTDTQYF; clone_size: many; d_call: .; j_call: TRBJ2-3; v_call: TRBV29-1
cdr3_aa: CASRAGTSGINEQFF; clone_size: many; d_call: TRBD2; j_call: TRBJ2-1; v_call: TRBV6-2/TRBV6-3
cdr3_aa: CASSLAAGGSYNEQFF; clone_size: many; d_call: TRBD2; j_call: TRBJ2-1; v_call: TRBV12-3/TRBV12-4
cdr3_aa: CASRGGLAVETQYF; clone_size: many; d_call: TRBD2; j_call: TRBJ2-5; v_call: TRBV6-1
cdr3_aa: CASSEVGTGELFF; clone_size: many; d_call: .; j_call: TRBJ2-2; v_call: TRBV6-1
cdr3_aa: CASSTPPPDRGFSYEQYF; clone_size: few; d_call: TRBD1; j_call: TRBJ2-7; v_call: TRBV7-8
cdr3_aa: CASSSGQVPQRHYEQYF; clone_size: .; d_call: .; j_call: TRBJ2-7; v_call: TRBV11-2
cdr3_aa: CASSIAEGQGPYNEQFF; clone_size: many; d_call: TRBD1; j_call: TRBJ2-1; v_call: TRBV19
cdr3_aa: CASSPVLTVDEQFF; clone_size: few; d_call: .; j_call: TRBJ2-1; v_call: TRBV19
cdr3_aa: CASNDQNTGELFF; clone_size: many; d_call: .; j_call: TRBJ2-2; v_call: TRBV2
cdr3_aa: CASSQDFSGGYNEQFF; clone_size: .; d_call: TRBD2; j_call: TRBJ2-1; v_call: TRBV3-1
cdr3_aa: CASSWTGGREKLFF; clone_size: .; d_call: TRBD1; j_call: TRBJ1-4; v_call: TRBV6-2/TRBV6-3
cdr3_aa: CASSLTGREETQYF; clone_size: many; d_call: .; j_call: TRBJ2-5; v_call: TRBV18
cdr3_aa: CATSREGVRGYEQYF; clone_size: .; d_call: .; j_call: TRBJ2-7; v_call: TRBV15
cdr3_aa: CSAIPLDRTLYNEQFF; clone_size: many; d_call: .; j_call: TRBJ2-1; v_call: TRBV20-1
cdr3_aa: CSARKRGTSYEQYF; clone_size: many; d_call: TRBD2; j_call: TRBJ2-7; v_call: TRBV20-1
cdr3_aa: CASSPNWGQGGPQPQHF; clone_size: few; d_call: TRBD1; j_call: TRBJ1-5; v_call: TRBV7-2
cdr3_aa: CSARGQAQSDQPQHF; clone_size: .; d_call: TRBD1; j_call: TRBJ1-5; v_call: TRBV20-1
cdr3_aa: CAISETDNYGYTF; clone_size: .; d_call: .; j_call: TRBJ1-2; v_call: TRBV10-3
cdr3_aa: CASSSPPNEQFF; clone_size: many; d_call: .; j_call: TRBJ2-1; v_call: TRBV11-2
cdr3_aa: CASSTGTGIYEQYF; clone_size: many; d_call: TRBD1; j_call: TRBJ2-7; v_call: TRBV6-1
cdr3_aa: CATGGGLGGNEQFF; clone_size: few; d_call: TRBD2; j_call: TRBJ2-1; v_call: TRBV15
cdr3_aa: CASSLWGAARETQYF; clone_size: .; d_call: .; j_call: .; v_call: TRBV27
cdr3_aa: CSAQDGSYEQYF; clone_size: many; d_call: .; j_call: TRBJ2-7; v_call: TRBV20-1
cdr3_aa: CASSLGAGGTYEQYF; clone_size: .; d_call: TRBD1; j_call: TRBJ2-7; v_call: TRBV13
cdr3_aa: CASSLALAGGPQETQYF; clone_size: many; d_call: TRBD2; j_call: TRBJ2-5; v_call: TRBV5-1
cdr3_aa: CASSHGLAGPYNEQFF; clone_size: many; d_call: TRBD2; j_call: TRBJ2-1; v_call: TRBV7-3
cdr3_aa: CASSLEPSGGTSTDTQYF; clone_size: many; d_call: TRBD2; j_call: TRBJ2-3; v_call: TRBV5-1
cdr3_aa: CASSPSDRDLYNEQFF; clone_size: many; d_call: TRBD1; j_call: TRBJ2-1; v_call: TRBV3-1
cdr3_aa: CATSERGLAGNEQFF; clone_size: .; d_call: TRBD2; j_call: TRBJ2-1; v_call: TRBV24-1
cdr3_aa: CSAREHGQMGEAFF; clone_size: many; d_call: .; j_call: TRBJ1-1; v_call: TRBV20-1
cdr3_aa: CSAPTETNEKLFF; clone_size: many; d_call: .; j_call: TRBJ1-4; v_call: TRBV20-1
cdr3_aa: CASSYSPGGEQYF; clone_size: many; d_call: TRBD2; j_call: TRBJ2-7; v_call: TRBV6-5
cdr3_aa: CASSYTSGSWNEQFF; clone_size: .; d_call: TRBD2; j_call: TRBJ2-1; v_call: TRBV7-9
cdr3_aa: CASSTRGGGGLYNEQFF; clone_size: many; d_call: TRBD2; j_call: TRBJ2-1; v_call: TRBV6-1
cdr3_aa: CASKYAGTEAFF; clone_size: few; d_call: .; j_call: TRBJ1-1; v_call: TRBV28
cdr3_aa: CSVDKASTDTQYF; clone_size: .; d_call: .; j_call: TRBJ2-3; v_call: TRBV29-1
cdr3_aa: CSASGLAGESTDTQYF; clone_size: many; d_call: TRBD2; j_call: TRBJ2-3; v_call: TRBV20-1